The clone carrying this T cell receptor beta chain was counted ten times or more. The germline V gene has CDR1 MNHEY and CDR2 SVGAGI. V trimming: 6 bases; J trimming: 7 bases; junction bases outside the gene matches: 9. This CDR3 has 14 residues. TCRdb processed the 5' RACE reads anew with MiXCR; each CDR3 protein has one entry. The table lists more than 45,000 distinct CDR3 sequences, 25% to 35% of them singletons. V is TRBV6-5 and J is TRBJ1-5, with TRBD1 identical over 7 bases. The receptor was derived from a female donor with breast cancer. The specimen was tumor-infiltrating memory CD4+ T cells sorted from the breast tumor. The subset is: memory CD4+ T cells, CD4+CD45RO+CD25-. CDR3 amino acids: CASSDRVGEQPQHF. As DNA, the CDR3 is TGTGCCAGCAGCGACAGGGTCGGAGAACAGCCCCAGCATTTT.